This TCR beta chain was sequenced in a study of cytomegalovirus exposure and HLA in healthy donors. Study results and caveats: Rare TCR sequences predominated, though certain public TCRs were found in many donors. Cytomegalovirus association was listed for about 170 TCR beta chains. Specificity of a few CMV-associated chains for CMV antigens was verified in vitro. Reported performance of the classifier showed diagnosis of cytomegalovirus status with high specificity and sensitivity.

In germline, CDR1 is SGDLS, CDR2 YYNGEE. The CDR3 runs 15 residues. Trimming cost V 4 bases and J 5 bases; bases outside gene matches: 7. This clone has just one count. Its matching antigen is unknown. The assay was immunoSEQ multiplex PCR, and TCRdb's table has in-frame clones only and misses some. This table has over 150,000 clones, roughly 84% appearing once. The sequencing input was PBMCs. This clonotype was sampled from a human donor in good health. V gene TRBV9 combines with J gene TRBJ2-1, with 9 nucleotides matching TRBD1. The CDR3 coding sequence is TGTGCCAGCAGCCCGAGGGACAGGGACGACAATGAGCAGTTCTTC. This encodes CASSPRDRDDNEQFF.